A selection of T cell receptor beta chains follows, all from one sample in a study of blood T cells in healthy people across ages. TCRdb re-called the 5' RACE reads through MiXCR, storing one row per CDR3 protein. This table has over 700,000 distinct CDR3 sequences, 53% appearing once. Material for sequencing was blood. The receptors originated from a man of 80 years or more in good health. Both conserved end residues are part of each CDR3. A D gene is named only where the DNA matches it firmly. Clone size is stated in some rows and not others, as once, few, many or a class when expanded.

>TRBJ2-2|few|-|TRBV9
TGTGCCAGCAGCGTAGTCACCGGGGAGCTGTTTTTT
CASSVVTGELFF
>TRBJ1-5|-|-|TRBV7-2
TGTGCCAGCAGCCCCACACCGACTAGCAATCAGCCCCAGCATTTT
CASSPTPTSNQPQHF
>TRBJ1-4|-|TRBD1|TRBV9
TGTGCCAGCAGCGTAGAGGGGGACAGGCCTAATGAAAAACTGTTTTTT
CASSVEGDRPNEKLFF
>TRBJ1-2|-|TRBD1|TRBV3-1
TGTGCCAGCAGCCCGAAGGGACAGGGCAGTGGCTACACCTTC
CASSPKGQGSGYTF
>TRBJ2-3|-|-|TRBV5-1
TGCGCCAGCAGTGCGGGCAGAGGGGGAGATACGCAGTATTTT
CASSAGRGGDTQYF
>TRBJ2-1|-|-|TRBV27
TGTGCCAGCAGTCCCTCAGTGGGGGGATACAATGAGCAGTTCTTC
CASSPSVGGYNEQFF
>TRBJ2-7|-|-|TRBV20-1
TGCAGTGCTAGAAGGGTTGGGGGGTGGGAGCAGTACTTC
CSARRVGGWEQYF
>TRBJ2-7|-|-|TRBV6-2/TRBV6-3
TGTGCCAGCAGTAGGTCGACAGGAATGGCCTACGAGCAGTACTTC
CASSRSTGMAYEQYF
>TRBJ2-1|-|-|TRBV12-3/TRBV12-4
TGTGCCAGCAGACCAACAGGGACCTACAATGAGCAGTTCTTC
CASRPTGTYNEQFF
>TRBJ2-7|-|-|TRBV7-8
TGTGCCAGCAGCCTTGGGGACACCCTCTACGAGCAGTACTTC
CASSLGDTLYEQYF
>TRBJ1-2|-|TRBD1|TRBV12-3/TRBV12-4
TGTGCCAGCAGAGGGACAGGGGTTAGCTATGGCTACACCTTC
CASRGTGVSYGYTF
>TRBJ1-4|-|-|TRBV4-1
TGCGCCAGCGGGCCCAGAGAATCAACAACTAATGAAAAACTGTTTTTT
CASGPRESTTNEKLFF
>TRBJ1-4|-|TRBD1|TRBV5-5
TGTGCCAGCAGCCCGACAGGGGCGCCCGAAAAACTGTTTTTT
CASSPTGAPEKLFF
>TRBJ2-3|-|TRBD2|TRBV20-1
TGCAGTGTTCGGCTTCTAGCGGGGCTGTCCACAGATACGCAGTATTTT
CSVRLLAGLSTDTQYF
>TRBJ2-1|-|TRBD2|TRBV20-1
TGCAGTGCTGCGACACCCCTAGCGGCTTCCTACAATGAGCAGTTCTTC
CSAATPLAASYNEQFF
>TRBJ2-7|-|TRBD2|TRBV3-1
TGTGCCAGCAGCCTCCACGGAGCGGGATTGGGATACGAGCAGTACTTC
CASSLHGAGLGYEQYF
>TRBJ2-3|few|-|TRBV25-1
TGTGCCAGCAGTGAACGAGTAAATACGCAGTATTTT
CASSERVNTQYF
>TRBJ2-3|few|TRBD2|TRBV6-1
TGTGCCAGCAGAGCGGGACCCCGATACGCGTATTTT
CASRAGPRYAYF
>TRBJ2-5|-|TRBD1|TRBV20-1
TGCAGTGCTAGACCAGGGGGCGCGGGGCAAGAGACCCAGTACTTC
CSARPGGAGQETQYF
>TRBJ2-7|-|TRBD2|TRBV9
TGTGCCAGCAGCGCGGGAGGCAAAACCTACGAGCAGTACTTC
CASSAGGKTYEQYF
>TRBJ2-5|-|-|TRBV10-3
TGTGCCATCAGTGAGCCGGACCAGCTAATCAATGAGCAGTACTTC
CAISEPDQLINEQYF
>TRBJ1-1|many|TRBD1|TRBV27
TGTGCCAGCATCGGACAGGGGCGTACTGAAGCTTTCTTT
CASIGQGRTEAFF
>TRBJ1-4|few|TRBD1|TRBV2
TGTGCCAGCAGCCGGCGGGCAGGGGGAAGGGAAAAACTGTTTTTT
CASSRRAGGREKLFF
>TRBJ2-3|few|-|TRBV20-1
TGCAGTGCAATACGGACTGGCACAGATACGCAGTATTTT
CSAIRTGTDTQYF
>TRBJ2-4|-|-|TRBV12-3/TRBV12-4
TGTGCCAGCAGCCCCGACCCCCTAGCCAAAAACATTCAGTACTTC
CASSPDPLAKNIQYF
>TRBJ1-2|-|-|TRBV2
TGTGCCAGCATGGGACGTAAGGATGGCTACACCTTC
CASMGRKDGYTF
>TRBJ2-7|many|-|TRBV6-2/TRBV6-3
TGTGCCAGCAGTTACGCCGTTACAGCGGGCGGGCCCCCCGAGCAGTACTTC
CASSYAVTAGGPPEQYF
>TRBJ2-5|few|-|TRBV10-3
TGTGCCATCAGTGATTTAGGTAGCGCCCAAGAGACCCAGTACTTC
CAISDLGSAQETQYF
>TRBJ1-6|few|-|TRBV11-2
TGTGCCAGCAGCTCGCGTGGGGGGATCGGTTCACCCCTCCACTTT
CASSSRGGIGSPLHF
>TRBJ2-7|few|TRBD2|TRBV6-2/TRBV6-3
TGTGCCGCGAGGGGGGCGGGAGGCTCCTACGAGCAGTACTTC
CAARGAGGSYEQYF
>TRBJ2-5|few|-|TRBV20-1
TGCAGTGCTAGACCCTCAGGGACCCAGTACTTC
CSARPSGTQYF
>TRBJ2-5|few|-|TRBV7-2
TGTGCCAGCAGCCAGTCGGGGTCACACCAAGAGACCCAGTACTTC
CASSQSGSHQETQYF
>TRBJ2-1|-|TRBD2|TRBV4-1
TGCGCCAGCAGCCAAGCGGGAGGGGGGGATGAGCAGTTCTTC
CASSQAGGGDEQFF
>TRBJ2-7|-|TRBD1|TRBV6-5
TGTGCCAGCAGTTACTCGAGACTCAGGGGGACCTACGAGCAGTACTTC
CASSYSRLRGTYEQYF
>TRBJ1-5|-|-|TRBV20-1
TGCAGTGCTAGAGATAACGCTGGTCCTAGCAATCAGCCCCAGCATTTT
CSARDNAGPSNQPQHF
>TRBJ1-2|-|-|TRBV6-1
TGTGCCAGCAGTGAAGGGGCGGACTATAACTATGGCTACACCTTC
CASSEGADYNYGYTF
>TRBJ2-5|-|TRBD1|TRBV7-3
TGTGCCAGCACCCTAAGGCCGGACAGGGGGTTAAGGGAGACCCAGTACTTC
CASTLRPDRGLRETQYF
>TRBJ2-5|-|TRBD2|TRBV3-1
TGTGCCAGCAGCCCCGGACTAGCGGGAGGTTTGTACTTC
CASSPGLAGGLYF
>TRBJ1-2|-|-|TRBV6-6
TGTGCCACCAGACGAGGGGGAGATTCTAACTATGGCTACACCTTC
CATRRGGDSNYGYTF
>TRBJ1-6|few|-|TRBV6-6
TGTGCCAGCAGCGCAGAGGCCTATAATTCACCCCTCCACTTT
CASSAEAYNSPLHF
>TRBJ2-3|-|-|TRBV3-1
TGTGCCAGCAGCCAAGGTGGGAGAGGGCACAGATACGCGTATTTT
CASSQGGRGHRYAYF
>TRBJ2-6|once|TRBD2|TRBV11-1
TGTGCCAGCAGCTTAGTCCCCCCGACTAGCGGGAGAGGCTCTGGGGCCGACGTCCTGACTTTC
CASSLVPPTSGRGSGADVLTF
>TRBJ2-7|-|-|TRBV11-1
TGTGCCAGCAGCGCCAGGGAGATCATCCCCTACGAGCAGTACTTC
CASSAREIIPYEQYF
>TRBJ2-3|-|TRBD2|TRBV20-1
TGCAGTGCTAGAGAGGGGACTAGCGGAAAGCACAGATACGCGTATTTT
CSAREGTSGKHRYAYF
>TRBJ2-7|-|-|TRBV20-1
TGCAGTACTAGGGCTTCCCACGAGCAGTACTTC
CSTRASHEQYF
>TRBJ2-1|-|-|TRBV5-5
TGTGCCAGCAGCGTGTGGGGCAGCAATGAGCAGTTCTTC
CASSVWGSNEQFF
>TRBJ2-3|few|-|TRBV7-2
TGTGCCAGCAGTTTCAACACAGATACGCAGTATTTT
CASSFNTDTQYF
>TRBJ2-5|once|TRBD2|TRBV7-9
TGTGCCAGCAGCTTAGTGACTAGCGGGAGTTTTGTGGTCCGTGAGACCCAGTACTTC
CASSLVTSGSFVVRETQYF
>TRBJ2-7|-|TRBD2|TRBV2
TGTGCCAGATCGCGCGGGAGCTCCTACGAGCAGTACTTC
CARSRGSSYEQYF
>TRBJ2-7|few|TRBD2|TRBV7-9
TGTGCCAGCAGCTTATTGCAGGGCGCGACTAGCGGTGAGCAGTACTTC
CASSLLQGATSGEQYF
>TRBJ2-5|-|TRBD1|TRBV6-2/TRBV6-3
TGTGCCAGCAGTTACTCGATTTTTACAGGGGGAGAGACCCAGTACTTC
CASSYSIFTGGETQYF
>TRBJ2-7|-|-|TRBV7-9
TGTGCCAGCAGCTTTCCAATCTCCGACCGCTCCTACGAGCAGTACTTC
CASSFPISDRSYEQYF
>TRBJ2-3|-|-|TRBV5-1
TGCGCCAGCAGCCGAGTCACTCCCGCGGGCACAGATACGCAGTATTTT
CASSRVTPAGTDTQYF
>TRBJ1-2|-|-|TRBV2
TGTGCCAGCATTATCAACTCGGGTGGCTACACCTTC
CASIINSGGYTF